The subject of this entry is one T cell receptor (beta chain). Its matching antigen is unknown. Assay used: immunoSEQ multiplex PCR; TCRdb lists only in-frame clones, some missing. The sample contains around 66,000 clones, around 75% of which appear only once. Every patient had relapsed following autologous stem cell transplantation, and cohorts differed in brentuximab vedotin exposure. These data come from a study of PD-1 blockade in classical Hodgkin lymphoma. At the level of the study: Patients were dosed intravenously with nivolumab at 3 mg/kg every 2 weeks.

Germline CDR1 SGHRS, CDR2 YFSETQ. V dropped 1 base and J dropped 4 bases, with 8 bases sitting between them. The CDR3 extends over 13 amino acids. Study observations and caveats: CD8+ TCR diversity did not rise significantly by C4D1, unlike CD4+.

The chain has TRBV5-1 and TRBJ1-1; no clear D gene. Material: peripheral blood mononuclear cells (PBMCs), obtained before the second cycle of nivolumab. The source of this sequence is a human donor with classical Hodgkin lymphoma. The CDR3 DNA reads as TGCGCCAGCAGCTTGCTGGGGATCACTGAAGCTTTCTTT. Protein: CASSLLGITEAFF.